Listed here are 27 T cell receptor beta chains from one sample, sequenced in a study of blood T cell repertoires in COVID-19. Sequenced by immunoSEQ multiplex PCR; TCRdb stores in-frame clones only, minus some. The data show about 200,000 clones, over 75% seen once. Material: peripheral blood. Every receptor here comes from a man aged 80 or over with acute or convalescent COVID-19.

This clone was counted a single time. CDR3 DNA: TGTGCCAGCAGCTCGAGGGGGACTAGCGGTACAGATACGCAGTATTTT. Encoded protein: CASSSRGTSGTDTQYF. The rearrangement links TRBV7-2 to TRBJ2-3, with TRBD2 matching 11 bases. Germline-derived CDR1 and CDR2 are SGHTA and FQGNSA. V dropped 4 bases and J dropped 3; count of bases not matched to a gene: 6. This CDR3 has 16 residues.

The chain links TRBV25-1 to TRBJ1-2; D might be TRBD1 (5 bases). Trimming pared 7 bases from V and 7 bases from J, leaving 13 bases between. Germline V gives CDR1 MGHDK, CDR2 SYGVNS. The CDR3 has 12 amino acids. The DNA for the CDR3 is TGTGCCAGCAAAGGGACTGCACCTGGCTACACCTTC. Amino acids: CASKGTAPGYTF.

The CDR3, as DNA: TGTGCCAGCTCACCGGGGACAGGTAGCAATCAGCCCCAGCATTTT. It specifies CASSPGTGSNQPQHF. The rearrangement uses TRBV18 and TRBJ1-5; 8 positions match TRBD1. Germline V gene lookup returns CDR1 KGHSH and CDR2 LQKENI. This CDR3 region has 15 residues. J was trimmed by 0 bases and V by 3 bases; bases with no gene match: 1.

CDR3 DNA: TGTGCCAGCAGTGTGGTAGCATCCGGCACAGATACGCAGTATTTT. As protein: CASSVVASGTDTQYF. This rearrangement joins TRBV6-4 to TRBJ2-3; D gene ambiguous. Trimming stripped 4 bases from V and 1 base from J, with 12 bases between. The germline V gene encodes CDR1 MRHNA and CDR2 SNTAGT. CDR3 length equals 15 residues.

The chain combines TRBV3-1 (or the pseudogene TRBV3-2) with TRBJ2-7; the D gene is possibly TRBD1 (6 bases). V was shortened by 0 bases and J by 4 bases, with 13 bases between the two germline ends. The length of the CDR3 is 15 residues. The germline V gene encodes CDR1 LGHDT and CDR2 YNNKEL (reference sequence). For the CDR3, the DNA is TGTGCCAGCAGCCAAGACCCCAGGGGACGGTACGAGCAGTACTTC. This gives the protein CASSQDPRGRYEQYF.

The chain joins TRBV5-1 to TRBJ2-1; D might be TRBD2 (6 bases). V shed 3 bases and J shed 10 bases, with 20 bases lying between them. The CDR3 spans 15 residues. Germline V gene sequence: CDR1 SGHRS, CDR2 YFSETQ. In DNA, the CDR3 is TGCGCCAGCAGCTCATCCGGGACGACGAGCGGGGAGCAGTTCTTC. The encoded protein is CASSSSGTTSGEQFF.

This chain joins TRBV5-1 and TRBJ2-3; possible D gene TRBD2, 7 bases. CDR1 and CDR2 from the germline V gene are SGHRS and YFSETQ. The V and J ends lost 6 bases and 1 base respectively, with 12 bases between them. The CDR3 consists of 14 residues. The CDR3 is CASKRGGGTDTQYF. The CDR3 DNA is TGCGCCAGCAAGAGGGGGGGAGGCACAGATACGCAGTATTTT. The variable domain in full, completed from reference TRBV5-1 and TRBJ2-3, reads KAGVTQTPRYLIKTRGQQVTLSCSPISGHRSVSWYQQTPGQGLQFLFEYFSETQRNKGNFPGRFSGRQFSNSRSEMNVSTLELGDSALYLCASKRGGGTDTQYFGPGTRLTVL.

The chain combines TRBV6-4 with TRBJ1-2, with unresolved D. CDR3 size: 13 residues. Germline V gives CDR1 MRHNA, CDR2 SNTAGT. Deletions cut 5 bases from V and 7 bases from J, with 14 bases between. As DNA, the CDR3 is TGTGCCAGCAGTCAGGCGGGTGCCGGTGGCTACACCTTC. The encoded protein is CASSQAGAGGYTF.

This sequence joins TRBV9 and TRBJ2-3; D gene uncertain. Trimming took 2 bases from V and 5 from J, leaving 6 bases between them. Germline values: CDR1 SGDLS, CDR2 YYNGEE. The CDR3 runs to 12 residues. The CDR3 is CASSVSVDTQYF. In DNA form, the CDR3 reads TGTGCCAGCAGCGTTTCGGTAGATACGCAGTATTTT.

V is TRBV3-1 (or the pseudogene TRBV3-2) and J is TRBJ1-4; D unresolved. Germline V CDR1 and CDR2: LGHDT, YNNKEL (reference sequence). CDR3 length: 15 amino acids. Trimming took off 4 bases at V and 0 bases at J, with 9 bases between the two ends. The CDR3 DNA is TGTGCCAGCAGCCCGACAAGAGCAACTAATGAAAAACTGTTTTTT. It is translated as CASSPTRATNEKLFF.

The chain combines TRBV7-8 with TRBJ1-5; D uncertain. The CDR3 is made up of 12 amino acids. Per the germline V gene, CDR1 is SGHVS and CDR2 is FQNEAQ. V lost 5 bases and J lost 6, with 8 bases in between. The CDR3 here is CASSLRFQPQHF. In nucleotides, the CDR3 is TGTGCCAGCAGCCTGCGGTTTCAGCCCCAGCATTTT.

CDR3 sequence reads: CASSLLPGAMTGELFF. CDR3 in DNA: TGTGCCAGCAGCTTACTCCCAGGGGCGATGACCGGGGAGCTGTTTTTT. The chain uses TRBV11-2 and TRBJ2-2; perhaps TRBD1 as D (6 bases). Trimming stripped 2 bases from V and 5 bases from J, with 15 bases between. The CDR3 is made up of 16 amino acids. Germline CDR1 and CDR2: SGHAT and FQNNGV.

The V gene is TRBV30, the J gene TRBJ2-7; unclear D gene. The V end was cut by 2 bases, the J end by 7 bases, with 9 bases between. Germline V lookup: CDR1 GTSNPN, CDR2 SVGIG (reference sequence). The CDR3 is made up of 11 amino acids. CDR3 nucleotides: TGTGCCTGGAGTAACTTCCGGGAGCAGTACTTC. Translation: CAWSNFREQYF.

The V gene is TRBV11-3, the J gene TRBJ2-1, with TRBD2 matching over 9 bases. The trim removed 4 bases at V and 4 bases at J, leaving 5 bases unmatched. The CDR3 loop spans 15 amino acids. Germline V gene lookup returns CDR1 SGHNT and CDR2 YENEEA. This chain's CDR3 is CASSSLAGGYNEQFF. Written as DNA, the CDR3 is TGTGCCAGCAGCTCGCTGGCGGGAGGGTACAATGAGCAGTTCTTC. Combining the CDR3 with reference TRBV11-3 and TRBJ2-1 gives the whole variable domain EAGVVQSPRYKIIEKKQPVAFWCNPISGHNTLYWYLQNLGQGPELLIRYENEEAVDDSQLPKDRFSAERLKGVDSTLKIQPAELGDSAVYLCASSSLAGGYNEQFFGPGTRLTVL.

V usage is TRBV10-3 and J usage is TRBJ1-1, with D maybe TRBD1 (6 bases). Trimming shortened V by 0 bases and J by 5 bases, and 16 bases separated the two germline ends. Germline CDR1 is ENHRY and CDR2 is SYGVKD. The CDR3 contains 16 residues. The CDR3 nucleotides read TGTGCCATCAGTGAGTCGAATACAGGGAGGGGGACTGAAGCTTTCTTT. This translates into CAISESNTGRGTEAFF.

The chain joins TRBV6-5 to TRBJ2-7, with a possible D match to TRBD1 (6 bases). There are 15 residues in the CDR3. Germline assignment: CDR1 MNHEY and CDR2 SVGAGI. Trimming left V 0 bases short and J 1 base short, with 10 bases between. CDR3 sequence reads: CASSYSETGSYEQYF. The CDR3 coding sequence is TGTGCCAGCAGTTACTCTGAGACAGGATCCTACGAGCAGTACTTC.

This clone has more than one count but fewer than ten. The rearrangement joins TRBV21-1 to TRBJ1-2. TRBV21-1 is a documented pseudogene. The CDR3 runs to 11 residues. Written as DNA, the CDR3 is TGTGCCAGCGTACGCCCCTACGGCTACACCTTC. This sequence encodes CASVRPYGYTF.

This rearrangement joins TRBV27 to TRBJ2-7, with TRBD1 matching over 7 bases. With V trimmed by 5 bases and J by 1 base, 8 bases remained unmatched. Germline V gives CDR1 MNHEY, CDR2 SMNVEV (reference sequence). CDR3 size: 15 residues. CDR3 loop: CASSRQGVFSYEQYF. CDR3 in DNA: TGTGCCAGCAGTCGACAGGGTGTTTTTTCCTACGAGCAGTACTTC.

The chain joins TRBV6-1 to TRBJ2-1, with 10 bases identical to TRBD1. From germline, CDR1 is MNHNS and CDR2 SASEGT. Germline trimming cut 4 bases from V and 0 bases from J; bases unmatched to any gene: 6. The CDR3 loop spans 17 amino acids. The DNA of the CDR3 is TGTGCCAGCAGTGTCCGGGACAGGGGACTCTCCTACAATGAGCAGTTCTTC. Residues: CASSVRDRGLSYNEQFF.

The J gene is TRBJ2-1, the V gene TRBV7-9; 13 nucleotides match TRBD2. The CDR3 contains 16 residues. Germline CDR1 and CDR2: SEHNR and FQNEAQ (reference sequence). The V and J ends lost 5 bases and 6 bases, in that order; junction bases with no gene match: 7. The CDR3 DNA reads TGTGCCAGCAGCCGGACTAGCGGGAGAATCGGCAATGAGCAGTTCTTC. It translates to CASSRTSGRIGNEQFF.

The chain has TRBV6-1 and TRBJ2-5; TRBD2 matches at 9 bases. This CDR3 region has 14 residues. The V gene end was trimmed by 6 bases and the J gene end by 4 bases; junction bases not matched to a gene: 6. Germline lookup yields CDR1 MNHNS and CDR2 SASEGT. As DNA, the CDR3 is TGTGCCAGCAGAGGGCGGGAGGGAGTAGAGACCCAGTACTTC. Amino acids: CASRGREGVETQYF.

The chain joins TRBV11-3 to TRBJ2-3; TRBD2 might be the D (6 bases). Trimming removed 1 base from V and 3 bases from J, with 8 bases in between. CDR1 SGHNT and CDR2 YENEEA come from the germline V gene. The CDR3 length is 14 residues. Written as DNA, the CDR3 is TGTGCCAGCAGCTTAGGCGCGGGGACAGATACGCAGTATTTT. Protein: CASSLGAGTDTQYF.

The genes are TRBV27 and TRBJ2-7, with D hard to call. V lost 2 bases and J 12 bases, leaving 14 bases between the germline ends. The CDR3 loop spans 12 amino acids. Germline CDR1 is MNHEY and CDR2 is SMNVEV (reference sequence). The CDR3 nucleotides are TGTGCCAGCAGTTTACCACAGAGCCGAGTGTACTTC. Residues: CASSLPQSRVYF.

The chain carries TRBV6-6 and TRBJ1-5, with D possibly being TRBD1 (5 bases). The CDR3 has 16 residues. Germline V gene sequence: CDR1 MNHNY, CDR2 SVGAGI (reference sequence). Trimming took off 6 bases at V and 0 bases at J, with 15 bases between the two ends. The CDR3 coding sequence is TGTGCCAGCAGCCAGGGCAGGCTTTATAGCAATCAGCCCCAGCATTTT. Residues: CASSQGRLYSNQPQHF.

V and J are TRBV19 and TRBJ1-4; 7 nucleotides match TRBD1. Germline V gene sequence: CDR1 LNHDA, CDR2 SQIVND (reference sequence). This CDR3 is 17 amino acids long. Germline trimming cut 8 bases from V and 0 bases from J; bases unmatched to any gene: 12. Here the CDR3 reads CASFTGAAPTTNEKLFF. In DNA, the CDR3 is TGTGCCAGTTTTACAGGGGCCGCGCCAACAACTAATGAAAAACTGTTTTTT. The whole variable domain, remainder taken from reference TRBV19 and TRBJ1-4, is DGGITQSPKYLFRKEGQNVTLSCEQNLNHDAMYWYRQDPGQGLRLIYYSQIVNDFQKGDIAEGYSVSREKKESFPLTVTSAQKNPTAFYLCASFTGAAPTTNEKLFFGSGTQLSVL.

The genes are TRBV27 and TRBJ1-1, with no clear D. The length of the CDR3 is 14 residues. Germline V gene sequence: CDR1 MNHEY, CDR2 SMNVEV (reference sequence). The V end was cut by 0 bases, the J end by 1 base, with 6 bases between. CDR3 bases: TGTGCCAGCAGTTTATCGCGAGGGAACACTGAAGCTTTCTTT. As protein: CASSLSRGNTEAFF.

The V call is TRBV10-1, the J call TRBJ2-6; no reliable D call. CDR1 WNHNN and CDR2 SYGVQD come from the germline V gene (reference sequence). The CDR3 extends over 14 amino acids. The V and J ends lost 5 bases and 0 bases respectively, with 5 bases between them. The CDR3, as DNA: TGCGCCAGCAGTTCAGGCTCTGGGGCCAACGTCCTGACTTTC. Translating gives CASSSGSGANVLTF.